The text below deals with one T cell receptor beta chain. What it recognizes is unknown. Healthy bone marrow donors made up the cohort. The data stem from a study of cytomegalovirus exposure and HLA in healthy donors. In the study overall: Of the donors genotyped, several hundred in all, 65% to 90% fell in the Caucasian-associated ancestry cluster.

Vbeta (60) and Jbeta (13) primers were used in the PCR. Libraries were prepared by immunoSEQ multiplex PCR; TCRdb keeps only in-frame clonotypes and omits some of them. The sample holds about 180,000 clones, about three quarters seen once. Germline CDR1 and CDR2: LGHNA and YSLEER. Trimming at V came to 5 bases and at J to 2 bases, leaving 4 bases not matched to a gene. This CDR3 spans 14 amino acids. Study observations and caveats: The authors enumerated 150 to 200 TCR beta chains as linked to cytomegalovirus.

The receptor comes from a man between 18 and 35 years old in good health and CMV-seronegative. The source material was PBMCs. V usage is TRBV4-3 and J usage is TRBJ2-3, with 7 bases fitting TRBD1. CDR3 bases: TGCGCCAGCAGCTCTGGGACAGCCACAGATACGCAGTATTTT. Protein product: CASSSGTATDTQYF.